This T cell receptor beta chain is drawn from a study of shared clonotypes between healthy human individuals. In germline, CDR1 is SGDLS, CDR2 YYNGEE. Germline trimming cut 3 bases from V and 7 bases from J; bases unmatched to any gene: 8. CDR3 length: 15 residues. Every subset's genomic DNA went evenly onto several immunoSEQ plates. Libraries were prepared by immunoSEQ multiplex PCR; TCRdb keeps only in-frame clonotypes and omits some of them. The data hold approximately 470,000 clones, with around 73% observed a single time. Worth noting for this clone: The antigen is not known.

Broader study findings: Specimens sampled were limited to blood, with tissue repertoires likely differing. Clonotype sharing levels among donors were expected to vary with sequencing depth.

Sequencing used PBMCs. V is TRBV9 and J is TRBJ2-1; 9 bases are shared with TRBD1. This TCR derives from a middle-aged woman in good health. Some clones in this sample may be carry-over from other donors' samples. CDR3 nucleotide sequence: TGTGCCAGCAGCGCCGGGACAGGGTCACGGAATGAGCAGTTCTTC. Translating it yields CASSAGTGSRNEQFF.